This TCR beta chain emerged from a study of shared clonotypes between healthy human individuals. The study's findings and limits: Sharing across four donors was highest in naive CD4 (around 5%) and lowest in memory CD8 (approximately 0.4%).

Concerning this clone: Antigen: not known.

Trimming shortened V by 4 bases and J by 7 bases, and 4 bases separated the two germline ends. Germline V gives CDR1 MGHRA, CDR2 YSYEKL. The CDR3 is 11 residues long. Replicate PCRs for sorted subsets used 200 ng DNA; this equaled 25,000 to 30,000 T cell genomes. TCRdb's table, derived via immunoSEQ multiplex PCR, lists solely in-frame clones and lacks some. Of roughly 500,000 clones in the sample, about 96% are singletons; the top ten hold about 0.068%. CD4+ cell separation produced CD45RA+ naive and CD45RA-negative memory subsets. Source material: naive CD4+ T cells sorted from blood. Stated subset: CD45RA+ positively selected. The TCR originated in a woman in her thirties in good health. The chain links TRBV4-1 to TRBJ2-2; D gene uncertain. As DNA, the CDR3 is TGCGCCAGCAGCCGGAACGGGGAGCTGTTTTTT. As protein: CASSRNGELFF.